The 5 T cell receptor beta chains below all came from one sample that was sequenced in a study of OX40 agonist ivuxolimab in advanced cancers. Generated by immunoSEQ multiplex PCR, the TCRdb table keeps only in-frame clones and is missing some. In the table there are some 67,000 clones, approximately 80% of which are singletons. The sequencing used CD4+ or CD8+ T cells sorted from blood, collected in a trial of the OX40 agonist ivuxolimab. The receptors were sampled from an adult with an advanced solid tumor such as melanoma, head and neck, liver or kidney cancer.

The chain carries TRBV19 and TRBJ2-1; possible D gene TRBD1, 5 bases. The V and J ends lost 1 base and 6 bases respectively, with 19 bases between them. From germline, CDR1 is LNHDA and CDR2 SQIVND (reference sequence). The CDR3 runs to 17 residues. Here the CDR3 DNA reads TGTGCCAGTAGTATAGGTAAGGGGCAGAGATTGAGCAATGAGCAGTTCTTC. Residues: CASSIGKGQRLSNEQFF.

The chain is built from TRBV2 and TRBJ1-2, with 8 bases lining up with TRBD1. CDR3 length: 12 residues. Germline V gives CDR1 SNHLY, CDR2 FYNNEI. With V trimmed by 11 bases and J by 4 bases, 6 bases remained unmatched. CDR3 in DNA: TGTGCCGGATACAGGGGGGGCTATGGCTACACCTTC. As protein: CAGYRGGYGYTF.

The chain recombines TRBV4-3 with TRBJ2-7; 8 positions agree with TRBD1. The ends lost 2 bases at V and 2 bases at J; junction bases unmatched: 2. The CDR3 spans 14 residues. Germline loops: CDR1 LGHNA, CDR2 YSLEER. This CDR3 reads CASSQNRGTYEQYF. The CDR3 region has the DNA TGCGCCAGCAGCCAAAACAGGGGGACCTACGAGCAGTACTTC.

V gene TRBV6-6 combines with J gene TRBJ2-1; 11 nucleotides match TRBD2. Germline assignment: CDR1 MNHNY and CDR2 SVGAGI (reference sequence). The CDR3 totals 16 residues. V was clipped by 4 bases and J by 3 bases; unmatched bases: 5. The DNA for the CDR3 is TGTGCCAGCAGTTCCACCGGGACTAGCGGCTACAATGAGCAGTTCTTC. It codes for CASSSTGTSGYNEQFF.

The V gene is TRBV7-9, the J gene TRBJ2-2, with no clear D. CDR3 size: 15 residues. CDR1 is SEHNR and CDR2 is FQNEAQ in the germline V gene (reference sequence). With 6 bases removed from V and 2 bases from J, the gap between germline ends came to 13 bases. CDR3 nucleotide sequence: TGTGCCAGCAGTCGACCGGGTTCAAACACCGGGGAGCTGTTTTTT. Translated, it gives CASSRPGSNTGELFF. The entire variable domain, with the rest obtained from reference TRBV7-9 and TRBJ2-2, is as follows: DTGVSQNPRHKITKRGQNVTFRCDPISEHNRLYWYRQTLGQGPEFLTYFQNEAQLEKSRLLSDRFSAERPKGSFSTLEIQRTEQGDSAMYLCASSRPGSNTGELFFGEGSRLTVL.